Listed below are T cell receptor beta chains from one sample, sequenced in a study of cytomegalovirus exposure and HLA in healthy donors. Libraries were prepared by immunoSEQ multiplex PCR; TCRdb keeps only in-frame clonotypes and omits some of them. The table shows approximately 92,000 clones, with about two thirds occurring only once. Sequences were obtained from PBMCs. Every receptor here comes from a man in his forties or fifties in good health and CMV-seronegative. Both conserved end residues are part of each CDR3. The D gene is left open where the match is weak. A clone size is listed for some rows: how often the clone was seen (once, few, many), or a class if it is expanded.

clone size | D gene | J gene | V gene | CDR3 length | CDR3 DNA | CDR3 protein
once | - | TRBJ2-3 | TRBV11-2 | 16 | TGTGCCAGCAGCTTATATGGAGCGGATAGCACAGATACGCAGTATTTT | CASSLYGADSTDTQYF
- | - | TRBJ1-2 | TRBV9 | 15 | TGTGCCAGCAGCTCGTCTCGGGACATTAACTATGGCTACACCTTC | CASSSSRDINYGYTF
- | TRBD1 | TRBJ1-2 | TRBV6-5 | 14 | TGTGCCAGCAGTTATGGGACAGGGTTAAATGGCTACACCTTC | CASSYGTGLNGYTF
- | TRBD1 | TRBJ1-5 | TRBV6-6 | 14 | TGTGCCAGCAGTGGTCGGACAGGGGGGAGGCCCCAGCATTTT | CASSGRTGGRPQHF
- | - | TRBJ2-5 | TRBV6-1 | 16 | TGTGCCAGCAGTGAAGCGGTTCGTACGGCACGGGGGACCCAGTACTTC | CASSEAVRTARGTQYF
few | - | TRBJ1-1 | TRBV11-2 | 13 | TGTGCCAGCAGCTTAGCGGGGAACACTGAAGCTTTCTTT | CASSLAGNTEAFF
- | - | TRBJ1-2 | TRBV6-1 | 14 | TGTGCCAGCAGTGAAGGTGAAGAGTACTATGGCTACACCTTC | CASSEGEEYYGYTF
- | - | TRBJ1-1 | TRBV6-5 | 13 | TGTGCCAGCAGTTACCAGGGCGGCACTGAAGCTTTCTTT | CASSYQGGTEAFF
- | - | TRBJ2-3 | TRBV5-1 | 14 | TGCGCCAGCAGCGTTTCCTCTGGCGGAGATACGCAGTATTTT | CASSVSSGGDTQYF
- | TRBD1 | TRBJ1-2 | TRBV7-8 | 17 | TGTGCCAGCAGCTTAAGGGCCAGGGGGTCAAAGACTATGCACTACACCTTC | CASSLRARGSKTMHYTF
once | TRBD1 | TRBJ1-2 | TRBV6-5 | 15 | TGTGCCAGCACATCGGGACAGCTTGTCGGCTATGGCTACACCTTC | CASTSGQLVGYGYTF
- | - | TRBJ2-7 | TRBV6-5 | 14 | TGTGCCAGCAGTTACCGCCCTAACTCCTACGAGCAGTACTTC | CASSYRPNSYEQYF
- | - | TRBJ2-1 | TRBV6-5 | 13 | TGTGCCAGCAGTTATGACAGCTACAATGAGCAGTTCTTC | CASSYDSYNEQFF
- | - | TRBJ1-6 | TRBV5-1 | 13 | TGCGCCAGCGCCGGGACACTCAATTCACCCCTCCACTTT | CASAGTLNSPLHF
- | - | TRBJ1-4 | TRBV9 | 16 | TGTGCCAGCAGCGTAGGTGGGGCCTCAACTAATGAAAAACTGTTTTTT | CASSVGGASTNEKLFF
- | - | TRBJ1-2 | TRBV18 | 14 | TGTGCCAGCTCACCACCGTCCAGGGAAGATGGCTACACCTTC | CASSPPSREDGYTF
- | TRBD1 | TRBJ1-4 | TRBV19 | 15 | TGTGCCAGTAGTCGCCGGGACAGAGATAATGAAAAACTGTTTTTT | CASSRRDRDNEKLFF
- | - | TRBJ2-1 | TRBV4-1 | 16 | TGCGCCAGCAACCGGGGACTGGGAAGCTCCTACAATGAGCAGTTCTTC | CASNRGLGSSYNEQFF
- | TRBD1 | TRBJ2-3 | TRBV4-3 | 17 | TGCGCCAGCAGCCAAGGAGGTGGACAGGGTAGCACAGATACGCAGTATTTT | CASSQGGGQGSTDTQYF